Given below is one T cell receptor beta chain in context. Its cognate antigen has yet to be identified. No base quality information exists; no much larger clone differs at one position. Patients with autoimmune disease history or receiving systemic immunosuppression were excluded from the trial. Peripheral blood for TCR sequencing was drawn from every dose cohort at baseline, at cycle 4 day 1 and at cycle 7 day 1. Samples came from an open-label, multicenter, first-in-human phase I dose-escalation trial of ivuxolimab. Adults with locally advanced or metastatic melanoma, renal cell, hepatocellular, or head and neck squamous cell carcinoma were enrolled in the trial. CD4+ and CD8+ T cells were sorted separately from peripheral blood before TCR sequencing. To sequence the TCRbeta CDR3 region, genomic DNA was isolated from the sorted cells. TCRbeta CDR3 regions were sequenced using the immunoSEQ Assay. TCRdb holds this immuneACCESS table with in-frame rearrangements only. Some clones are missing; in checked studies, unresolved V genes explain under half, and the rest has no known cause. The sample contains more than 11,000 clones, 77% of them found a single time. The ten largest make up around 33% of the sample.

These data come from a study of OX40 agonist ivuxolimab in advanced cancers. Study-wide context: Ivuxolimab was a fully human IgG2 agonistic monoclonal antibody targeting the costimulatory receptor OX40 (CD134). Intravenous ivuxolimab was administered to patients every 2 weeks at six dose levels: 0.01, 0.1, 0.3, 1.5, 3 and 10 mg/kg. Of the approximately 50 patients in dose escalation, approximately 20 had hepatocellular carcinoma, some 15 had melanoma, 9 had renal cell carcinoma and 9 had head and neck cancer. The dose-escalation cohort was about 83% male with a mean age of about 65 years, ranging from roughly 20 to 80. Patients were allowed to have had prior anti-PD-1, anti-PD-L1 or anti-CTLA-4 therapy, and around 43% of the dose-escalation patients had been treated with checkpoint inhibitors. Three dose-escalation patients achieved partial responses, one with hepatocellular carcinoma and two with cutaneous melanoma. The point of sequencing TCRbeta in the periphery was to test whether ivuxolimab changed TCR sequence diversity and drove clonal T-cell expansion. The paper reports the monotherapy dose-escalation portion (N of about 51 patients) of the phase I ivuxolimab trial. Overall study results and their limits: Low levels of normalized T-cell clonal expansion were also seen in some patients who did not respond. In the 0.1-3.0 mg/kg groups, partial responders were among the patients with the lowest normalized peripheral clonal expansion, particularly in CD8+ T cells. Antigen specificity was not determined for the clonally expanded peripheral T cells. At doses from 0.1 to 3.0 mg/kg, clonal expansion was seen in both CD4+ and CD8+ blood T cells between baseline and week 6. After ivuxolimab, more expanded clones were found on average in CD8+ T cells than in CD4+ T cells.

This clonotype was obtained from an adult with an advanced solid tumor such as melanoma, head and neck, liver or kidney cancer. Material: CD4+ or CD8+ T cells sorted from blood, obtained in a trial of the OX40 agonist ivuxolimab.

Here is the DNA: TGTGCCAGCAGCAACCCTTCATGTCGGGGGCGGACTAGCACAGATACGCAGTATTTT. This translates into CASSNPSCRGRTSTDTQYF. In this chain, TRBV21-1 is recombined with TRBJ2-3. TRBV21-1 represents a pseudogene. Counted from cysteine to phenylalanine, this CDR3 has 19 amino acids. This entry keeps only the CDR3 DNA: 57 bases, framed from base 1.